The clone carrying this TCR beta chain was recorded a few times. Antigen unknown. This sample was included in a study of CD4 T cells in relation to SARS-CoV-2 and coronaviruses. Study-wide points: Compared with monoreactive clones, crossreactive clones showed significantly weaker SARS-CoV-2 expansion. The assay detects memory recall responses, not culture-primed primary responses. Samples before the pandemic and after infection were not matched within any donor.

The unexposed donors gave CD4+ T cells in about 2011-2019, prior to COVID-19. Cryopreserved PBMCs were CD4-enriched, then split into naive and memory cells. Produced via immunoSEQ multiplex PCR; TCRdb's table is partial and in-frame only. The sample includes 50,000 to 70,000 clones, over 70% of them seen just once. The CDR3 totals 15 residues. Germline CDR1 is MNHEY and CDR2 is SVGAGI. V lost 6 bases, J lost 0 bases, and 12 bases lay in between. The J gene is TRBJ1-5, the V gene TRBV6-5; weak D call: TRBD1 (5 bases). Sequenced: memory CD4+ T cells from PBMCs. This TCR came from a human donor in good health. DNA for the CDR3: TGTGCCAGCAGGAGGGGTTCTGGTAGCAATCAGCCCCAGCATTTT. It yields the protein CASRRGSGSNQPQHF.